A selection of T cell receptor beta chains follows, all from one sample in a study of CD8 T cells in ankylosing spondylitis. Using its own MiXCR run on the 5' RACE reads, TCRdb lists one record per CDR3 protein. Of 150,000 to 200,000 distinct CDR3 sequences in the sample, approximately 18% were seen once. The sample comprised blood, either unsorted or a sorted T cell fraction (not recorded which). The receptors shown here come from a male donor under 30 with ankylosing spondylitis or in good health (not recorded which). CDR3s leave out the opening cysteine and the closing phenylalanine or tryptophan.

>12|TRBV20-1
SAPDQREQETQY
>13|TRBV28
ASRPTGGRDNEQF
>13|TRBV7-9
ASSLAQGSINEQF
>11|TRBV5-1
ASSLAGTGVWY
>10|TRBV29-1
SVQPGTYEQY
>10|TRBV20-1
SAASAYNEQF
>15|TRBV4-1
ASSQGYRGSGANVLT
>12|TRBV12-3/TRBV12-4
ASRPRASNYGYT
>15|TRBV5-1
ASSLKTRPSSYNEQF
>10|TRBV5-5
ASSLRLGEQY
>15|TRBV5-6
ASSHRTSIPYTDTQY
>14|TRBV2
ASSERTGAPGEKLF
>12|TRBV7-9
ASSLLEAGYGYT
>13|TRBV23-1
AAGGTGLNTGELF
>10|TRBV20-1
SANTAQETQY
>11|TRBV6-1
ASSEVRGAGYT
>11|TRBV6-1
ASSERQGRAQH
>12|TRBV12-3/TRBV12-4
ASSLGVAQETQY
>13|TRBV5-4
ASSLDTSGLYEQY
>15|TRBV5-1
ASSLSGTRGIYNEQF
>15|TRBV24-1
ATSDPWTSGSTGELF
>16|TRBV4-3
ASSQVTATSSYNSPLH
>13|TRBV9
ASSEGDRPNQPQH
>11|TRBV6-2/TRBV6-3
ASSYDSLYEQY
>11|TRBV18
ASSPRDHTEAF
>14|TRBV10-1
ATERAAVSGANVLT
>10|TRBV10-3
ATGGSNQPQH
>12|TRBV6-6
ASSYSNAGGEQF
>13|TRBV7-8
ASSSYRDRKQTQY
>13|TRBV2
ASSPRTSGGYEQY
>13|TRBV20-1
SASIPGTGNYGYT
>12|TRBV9
ASSPPGSTDTQY
>14|TRBV5-5
ASTLTPVGVGEKLF
>12|TRBV5-5
ASSLSRSNTEAF
>11|TRBV5-1
ASSREINYGYT
>11|TRBV7-8
ASSLVNLGEQF
>10|TRBV2
ATRRDGSEEF
>11|TRBV5-6
ASSLGRDTEAF
>10|TRBV7-9
ASSPRGTEAF
>10|TRBV29-1
SVGQGDTEAF
>10|TRBV20-1
SAKRTATEAF
>12|TRBV29-1
SVEPRAGNTEAF
>14|TRBV7-9
ASSPLHFSGYTEAF
>10|TRBV10-3
AISEDREEAF
>13|TRBV11-2
ASSTTSARLETQY
>12|TRBV6-2/TRBV6-3
ASSPTRTGNEQY
>14|TRBV20-1
SASSPSSGLNNEQF
>14|TRBV14
ASSSRSSRTGGELF
>13|TRBV11-1
ASSLFVGGTDTQY
>11|TRBV9
ASSVGGVGELF